These T cell receptor beta chains were read from a single sample in a study of beta chain features in type 1 diabetes. TCRdb's copy holds only in-frame clones and misses some; the assay was immunoSEQ multiplex PCR. The sample has approximately 270,000 clones, about 13% seen once. Sample: naive CD4+ T cells from blood. These receptors originate from a man aged 25 to 40 with type 1 diabetes. The CDR3 runs from the conserved cysteine through the conserved F or W. Each record gives: J gene, D gene, clone size, V gene, CDR3 protein, CDR3 DNA. A D gene is named only where the DNA matches it firmly. Rows give clone size only sometimes, using once, few, many, or a class for an expanded clone.

j_gene: TRBJ2-1; d_gene: .; abundance: few; v_gene: TRBV20-1; CDR3aa: CSARRRDEQFF; CDR3nt: TGCAGTGCTCGTCGGAGGGATGAGCAGTTCTTC
j_gene: TRBJ2-2; d_gene: .; abundance: few; v_gene: TRBV18; CDR3aa: CASSPGLANTGELFF; CDR3nt: TGTGCCAGCTCACCGGGGCTGGCGAACACCGGGGAGCTGTTTTTT
j_gene: TRBJ2-7; d_gene: TRBD1; abundance: .; v_gene: TRBV28; CDR3aa: CASSITGGRNEQYF; CDR3nt: TGTGCCAGCAGTATCACAGGGGGCAGGAACGAGCAGTACTTC
j_gene: TRBJ2-1; d_gene: TRBD2; abundance: few; v_gene: TRBV18; CDR3aa: CASSPRAGGSYNEQFF; CDR3nt: TGTGCCAGCTCACCAAGGGCGGGAGGCTCCTACAATGAGCAGTTCTTC
j_gene: TRBJ2-5; d_gene: .; abundance: .; v_gene: TRBV5-1; CDR3aa: CASSLGREETQYF; CDR3nt: TGCGCCAGCAGCTTGGGGCGGGAAGAGACCCAGTACTTC
j_gene: TRBJ1-5; d_gene: TRBD1; abundance: .; v_gene: TRBV29-1; CDR3aa: CSVGQGRGQPQHF; CDR3nt: TGCAGCGTTGGACAGGGCCGGGGACAGCCCCAGCATTTT
j_gene: TRBJ2-1; d_gene: .; abundance: few; v_gene: TRBV5-1; CDR3aa: CASSPRAYNEQFF; CDR3nt: TGCGCCAGCAGCCCCAGGGCCTACAATGAGCAGTTCTTC
j_gene: TRBJ1-1; d_gene: .; abundance: few; v_gene: TRBV2; CDR3aa: CASSSISEDTEAFF; CDR3nt: TGTGCCAGCAGTTCCATTTCGGAGGACACTGAAGCTTTCTTT
j_gene: TRBJ2-1; d_gene: TRBD1; abundance: few; v_gene: TRBV2; CDR3aa: CASSWTGGAGHEQFF; CDR3nt: TGTGCCAGCAGTTGGACAGGGGGCGCGGGCCATGAGCAGTTCTTC
j_gene: TRBJ2-3; d_gene: TRBD2; abundance: .; v_gene: TRBV7-3; CDR3aa: CASSSGLPADTQYF; CDR3nt: TGTGCCAGCAGCTCGGGACTACCCGCGGATACGCAGTATTTT
j_gene: TRBJ2-7; d_gene: TRBD1; abundance: few; v_gene: TRBV5-1; CDR3aa: CASSLAPGQGFEQYF; CDR3nt: TGCGCCAGCAGCTTGGCACCGGGACAGGGGTTCGAGCAGTACTTC
j_gene: TRBJ2-7; d_gene: TRBD1; abundance: few; v_gene: TRBV6-5; CDR3aa: CASSNSGTGLREQYF; CDR3nt: TGTGCCAGCAGCAACTCCGGGACAGGGCTTCGCGAGCAGTACTTC
j_gene: TRBJ2-7; d_gene: TRBD1; abundance: .; v_gene: TRBV4-2; CDR3aa: CASSQPGQGDYEQYF; CDR3nt: TGTGCCAGCAGCCAGCCGGGACAGGGCGACTACGAGCAGTACTTC
j_gene: TRBJ2-5; d_gene: .; abundance: few; v_gene: TRBV7-8; CDR3aa: CASSLEGDIPEETQYF; CDR3nt: TGTGCCAGCAGCTTAGAAGGGGACATACCAGAGGAGACCCAGTACTTC
j_gene: TRBJ2-5; d_gene: .; abundance: few; v_gene: TRBV29-1; CDR3aa: CSVAPGETQYF; CDR3nt: TGCAGCGTTGCCCCCGGAGAGACCCAGTACTTC
j_gene: TRBJ2-3; d_gene: .; abundance: .; v_gene: TRBV9; CDR3aa: CASSTGPILERGTDTQYF; CDR3nt: TGTGCCAGCAGCACCGGCCCCATACTCGAGAGGGGCACAGATACGCAGTATTTT
j_gene: TRBJ2-6; d_gene: .; abundance: .; v_gene: TRBV11-2; CDR3aa: CASSKQPSGANVLTF; CDR3nt: TGTGCCAGCAGCAAACAGCCCTCTGGGGCCAACGTCCTGACTTTC